The 7 T cell receptor beta chains reported below all come from one sample, sequenced in a study of T cell responses to AZD1222 COVID-19 vaccine. The protocol was immunoSEQ multiplex PCR, while the TCRdb copy is restricted to in-frame clones and leaves out a portion. The table lists about 130,000 clones, approximately 86% of them singletons. The sequences come from peripheral blood, collected on day 0 of AZD1222 vaccination. The receptors stem from an adult in good health.

CDR3 sequence reads: CASSLTLGGETQYF. CDR3 nucleotides: TGTGCCAGCAGCCTGACCCTGGGTGGGGAGACCCAGTACTTC. This chain connects TRBV5-6 to TRBJ2-5; D call uncertain. The CDR3 has 14 residues. Germline-derived CDR1 and CDR2 are SGHDT and YYEEEE. The V and J ends lost 4 bases and 5 bases respectively, with 15 bases between them.

This clone was counted a single time. The gene calls are TRBV4-1 and TRBJ2-4; D gene unclear. Trimming took 1 base from V and 1 from J, leaving 14 bases between them. Germline lookup yields CDR1 MGHRA and CDR2 YSYEKL. The CDR3 covers 17 residues. CDR3 bases: TGCGCCAGCAGCCAAGCGACGGATACTTGGGCCAAAAACATTCAGTACTTC. Translated, it gives CASSQATDTWAKNIQYF.

The chain couples TRBV7-3 to TRBJ2-3; D is perhaps TRBD1 (5 bases). Trimming stripped 3 bases from V and 3 bases from J, with 13 bases between. CDR3 length: 15 residues. CDR1 and CDR2 (germline): SGHTA, FQGTGA. In DNA, the CDR3 is TGTGCCAGCAGCTTTAGGGGTAGTGTAACAGATACGCAGTATTTT. Translating gives CASSFRGSVTDTQYF.

This chain uses TRBV7-3 with TRBJ2-2; TRBD1 matches at 10 bases. Losses at the gene ends were 2 bases for V and 2 bases for J; bases not matched to a gene: 2. CDR3 size: 16 residues. Germline V gene sequence: CDR1 SGHTA, CDR2 FQGTGA. The CDR3 protein is CASSLGTGANTGELFF. In nucleotides, the CDR3 is TGTGCCAGCAGCTTAGGGACAGGGGCCAACACCGGGGAGCTGTTTTTT.

The chain carries TRBV9 and TRBJ2-7; D possibly corresponds to TRBD2 (5 bases). Trimming stripped 6 bases from V and 2 bases from J, with 15 bases between. This CDR3 region has 14 residues. CDR1 and CDR2 from the germline V gene are SGDLS and YYNGEE. The CDR3 nucleotides are TGTGCCAGCACCCGAGCGGCATCCGCCTACGAGCAGTACTTC. It yields the protein CASTRAASAYEQYF.

This clone came up once. The CDR3 region is CASSLGGQYQETQYF. DNA for the CDR3: TGTGCCAGCAGCTTGGGGGGACAGTACCAAGAGACCCAGTACTTC. V is TRBV7-9 and J is TRBJ2-5; D is possibly TRBD1 (7 bases). CDR3 length equals 15 residues. Germline V gene data show CDR1 as SEHNR and CDR2 as FQNEAQ (reference sequence). The V gene lost 3 bases and the J gene lost 0 bases, with 11 bases spanning the gap.

The chain joins TRBV7-6 to TRBJ2-2, with 8 nucleotides matching TRBD2. The CDR3 has 18 residues. Germline V CDR1 and CDR2: SGHVS, FNYEAQ. V lost 1 base and J lost 5; bases outside the gene matches: 12. The CDR3 loop is CASSLVANPSGGTGELFF. The CDR3 nucleotides are TGTGCCAGCAGCTTAGTAGCTAACCCATCGGGGGGGACCGGGGAGCTGTTTTTT.